The 10 T cell receptor beta chains given below trace back to one sample, sequenced in a study of T cell responses to AZD1222 COVID-19 vaccine. The assay was immunoSEQ multiplex PCR, and TCRdb's table has in-frame clones only and misses some. The sample includes tens of thousands of clones, about 90% of them seen just once. The source was peripheral blood, collected on day 0 of AZD1222 vaccination. The origin of the receptors is an adult in good health.

The gene calls are TRBV6-5 and TRBJ1-6; D is unresolved. Trimming took off 2 bases at V and 7 bases at J, with 15 bases between the two ends. The CDR3 extends over 16 amino acids. Germline V gives CDR1 MNHEY, CDR2 SVGAGI. The CDR3 loop is CASSYLWAPANSPLHF. The CDR3 DNA sequence: TGTGCCAGCAGTTACCTGTGGGCCCCGGCGAATTCACCCCTCCACTTT.

The chain carries TRBV21-1 and TRBJ1-1. TRBV21-1 corresponds to a pseudogene. The CDR3 runs 9 residues. This CDR3 reads CARTDEAFF. CDR3 nucleotides: TGTGCCAGGACGGACGAAGCTTTCTTT.

This clone showed up just once. The V and J genes are TRBV6-5 and TRBJ2-3, with D possibly TRBD1 on 5 matching bases. Germline CDR1 and CDR2: MNHEY and SVGAGI. The CDR3 sequence is 15 residues long. The V and J ends lost 3 bases and 2 bases respectively, with 12 bases between them. The CDR3 protein is CASSYWGANTDTQYF. In DNA, the CDR3 is TGTGCCAGCAGTTATTGGGGCGCAAACACAGATACGCAGTATTTT.

This clone was seen a single time. The V and J genes are TRBV4-3 and TRBJ1-5; D unclear. The length of the CDR3 is 15 residues. The V end lost 0 bases, the J end lost 4 bases, and 10 bases lay between the germline ends. Germline V gene data show CDR1 as LGHNA and CDR2 as YSLEER. The DNA for the CDR3 is TGCGCCAGCAGCCAAGACGGAGGCCAGAATCAGCCCCAGCATTTT. The encoded protein is CASSQDGGQNQPQHF.

The chain joins TRBV19 to TRBJ2-7, with 8 bases matching TRBD2. Germline CDR1 reads LNHDA; CDR2 reads SQIVND (reference sequence). The CDR3 loop spans 14 amino acids. V lost 2 bases, J lost 2 bases, and 2 bases stayed unmatched. CDR3 in DNA: TGTGCCAGTAGTATAAGCGGGGGTACCTACGAGCAGTACTTC. It is translated as CASSISGGTYEQYF.

V gene TRBV29-1 combines with J gene TRBJ2-5, with a possible D match to TRBD1 (7 bases). CDR1 and CDR2 from the germline V gene are SQVTM and ANQGSEA. The germline V and J ends were trimmed by 8 bases and 5 bases, with 21 bases remaining between them. The CDR3 runs to 14 residues. CDR3 sequence: CSPKTRDSGETQYF. In DNA form, the CDR3 reads TGCAGCCCGAAAACACGGGACAGCGGGGAGACCCAGTACTTC.

This clone was counted a single time. The chain carries TRBV7-3 and TRBJ2-5; TRBD2 matches 11 bases. V was pared by 3 bases and J by 2 bases, with 11 bases of the junction left unmatched. The CDR3 length is 18 residues. In germline, CDR1 is SGHTA, CDR2 FQGTGA. The CDR3 here is CASSFYTSGSYDQETQYF. The CDR3 nucleotides read TGTGCCAGCAGCTTCTACACTAGCGGGAGTTACGATCAAGAGACCCAGTACTTC.

The V and J genes are TRBV2 and TRBJ2-7, with D unresolved. Trimming took 3 bases from V and 1 from J, leaving 4 bases between them. The CDR3 sequence is 12 residues long. The germline V gene has CDR1 SNHLY and CDR2 FYNNEI. The CDR3 reads CASSDLSYEQYF. CDR3 nucleotide sequence: TGTGCCAGCAGTGACCTATCCTACGAGCAGTACTTC.

The rearrangement joins TRBV4-3 to TRBJ1-1; D call uncertain. V lost 0 bases and J lost 3, with 17 bases in between. The CDR3 length is 17 residues. Germline V lookup: CDR1 LGHNA, CDR2 YSLEER. CDR3 loop: CASSQDREAAPHTEAFF. DNA of the CDR3: TGCGCCAGCAGCCAAGATCGGGAGGCTGCCCCCCACACTGAAGCTTTCTTT.

The chain carries TRBV27 and TRBJ2-7, with 8 positions matching TRBD1. Germline CDR1 is MNHEY and CDR2 is SMNVEV (reference sequence). CDR3 length: 15 residues. V trimming: 6 bases; J trimming: 2 bases; junction bases outside the gene matches: 9. CDR3 sequence (DNA): TGTGCCAGCAGATCTCAGGGGGCTACTACCTACGAGCAGTACTTC. Protein sequence: CASRSQGATTYEQYF.